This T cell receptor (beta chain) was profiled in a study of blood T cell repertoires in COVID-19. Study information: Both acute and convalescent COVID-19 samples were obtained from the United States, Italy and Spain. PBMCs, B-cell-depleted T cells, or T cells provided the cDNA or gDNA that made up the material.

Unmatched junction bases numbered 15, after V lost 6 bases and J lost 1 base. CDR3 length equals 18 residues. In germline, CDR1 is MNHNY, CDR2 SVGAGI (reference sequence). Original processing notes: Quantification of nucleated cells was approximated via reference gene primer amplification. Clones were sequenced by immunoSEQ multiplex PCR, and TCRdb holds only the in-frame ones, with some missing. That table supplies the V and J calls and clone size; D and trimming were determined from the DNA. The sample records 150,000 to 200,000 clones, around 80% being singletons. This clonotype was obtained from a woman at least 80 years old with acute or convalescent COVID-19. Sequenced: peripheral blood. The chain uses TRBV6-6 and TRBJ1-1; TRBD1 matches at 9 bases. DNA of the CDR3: TGTGCCAGCAGCCGACCCCGGGACAGGGCGCAATCGAACACTGAAGCTTTCTTT. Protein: CASSRPRDRAQSNTEAFF.